This TCR beta chain was found in a study of PD-1 blockade in classical Hodgkin lymphoma. Study-wide background: Nivolumab 3 mg/kg was given intravenously every 2 weeks. Regarding the study as a whole: By cycle point C4D1, TCR diversity had risen significantly in CD4+ cells (but not CD8+ cells). Before treatment, complete responders showed about the same diversity as newly diagnosed patients.

Brentuximab vedotin exposure varied among the patients, all of whom had relapsed after autologous stem cell transplantation. With respect to this clone: What it binds is unknown.

The CDR3 contains 16 residues. V dropped 5 bases and J dropped 4 bases, with 19 bases sitting between them. Germline-derived CDR1 and CDR2 are MNHEY and SMNVEV (reference sequence). Profiling relied on immunoSEQ multiplex PCR, and the TCRdb table lists in-frame clones only, not all of them. The data contain some 93,000 clones, about 88% of them singletons. The sequence was collected from a human donor with classical Hodgkin lymphoma. The rearrangement uses TRBV27 and TRBJ2-3; possible D gene TRBD2, 5 bases. The sample in question was peripheral blood mononuclear cells (PBMCs), obtained before the second cycle of nivolumab. The CDR3 loop is CASSPWLRALADTQYF. CDR3 coding DNA: TGTGCCAGCAGTCCTTGGTTGAGGGCTTTGGCAGATACGCAGTATTTT.